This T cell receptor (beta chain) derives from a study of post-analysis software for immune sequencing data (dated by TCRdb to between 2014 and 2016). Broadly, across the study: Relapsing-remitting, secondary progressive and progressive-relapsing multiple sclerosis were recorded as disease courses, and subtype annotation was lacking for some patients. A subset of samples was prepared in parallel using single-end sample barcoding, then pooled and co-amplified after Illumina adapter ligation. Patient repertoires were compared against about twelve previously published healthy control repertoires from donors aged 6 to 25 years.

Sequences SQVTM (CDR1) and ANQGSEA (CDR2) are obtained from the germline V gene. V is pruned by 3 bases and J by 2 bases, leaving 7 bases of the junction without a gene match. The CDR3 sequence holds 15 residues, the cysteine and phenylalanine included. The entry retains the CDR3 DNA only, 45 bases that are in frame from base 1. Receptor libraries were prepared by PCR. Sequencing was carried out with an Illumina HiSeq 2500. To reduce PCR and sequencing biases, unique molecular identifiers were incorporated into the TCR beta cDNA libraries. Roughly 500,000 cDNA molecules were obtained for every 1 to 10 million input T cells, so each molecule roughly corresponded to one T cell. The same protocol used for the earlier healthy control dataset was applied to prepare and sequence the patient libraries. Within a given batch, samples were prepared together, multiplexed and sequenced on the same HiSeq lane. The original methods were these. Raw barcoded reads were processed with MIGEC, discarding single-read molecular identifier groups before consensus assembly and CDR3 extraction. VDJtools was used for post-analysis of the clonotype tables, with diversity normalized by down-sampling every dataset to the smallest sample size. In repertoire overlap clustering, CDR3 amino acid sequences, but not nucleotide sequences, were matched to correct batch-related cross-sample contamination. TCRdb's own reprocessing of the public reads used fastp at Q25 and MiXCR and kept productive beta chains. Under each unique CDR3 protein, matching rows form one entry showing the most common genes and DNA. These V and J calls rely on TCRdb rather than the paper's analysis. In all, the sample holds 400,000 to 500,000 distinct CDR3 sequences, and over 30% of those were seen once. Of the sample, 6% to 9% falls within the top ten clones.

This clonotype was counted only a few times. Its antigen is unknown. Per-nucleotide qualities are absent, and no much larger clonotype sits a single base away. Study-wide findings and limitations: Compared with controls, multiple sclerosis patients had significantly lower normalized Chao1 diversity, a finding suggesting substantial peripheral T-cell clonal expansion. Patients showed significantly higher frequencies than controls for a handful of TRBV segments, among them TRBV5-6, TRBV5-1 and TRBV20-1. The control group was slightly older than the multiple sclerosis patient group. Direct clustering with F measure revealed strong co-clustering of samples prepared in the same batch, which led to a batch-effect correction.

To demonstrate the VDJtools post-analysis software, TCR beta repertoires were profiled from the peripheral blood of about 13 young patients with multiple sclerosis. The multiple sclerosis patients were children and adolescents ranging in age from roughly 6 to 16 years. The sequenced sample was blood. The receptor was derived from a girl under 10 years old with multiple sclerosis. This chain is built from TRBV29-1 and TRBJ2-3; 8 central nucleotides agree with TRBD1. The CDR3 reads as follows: CSVDRGRTDTDTQYF. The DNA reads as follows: TGCAGCGTTGACAGGGGGCGCACGGACACAGATACGCAGTATTTT.